This T cell receptor (beta chain) originates from a study of metastatic and nonmetastatic thyroid tumors. Study-wide context: Malignant and benign thyroid patients had repertoires compared in peripheral blood and tumor or nodule tissue. Study-level findings and limits: According to reports, the diversity of TCR beta was significantly higher in malignant thyroid tumors than in benign nodules, and this held in both blood and tumor samples.

Prior to thyroid surgery, none of the patients had received any treatment. This clone was counted between two and nine times. The target antigen is unknown. Per the original methods: CDR3 differences across clinicopathological groups were used to build a distant-metastasis classifier for papillary thyroid cancer. TCRdb used MiXCR to call clones anew from the PCR reads. TCRdb's processing, not the study's, gives the V and J calls here. This sample yields some 64,000 clones, of which approximately 4.1% are seen a single time; approximately 20% belongs to the top ten. This clonotype was sampled from a female donor with papillary thyroid cancer or a benign thyroid nodule (not recorded which). Some clones in this sample may be carry-over from other donors' samples. Sequencing was performed on blood.

CDR3 region: CASSRGLAGSSYNEQFF. In DNA, the CDR3 is TGTGCCAGCAGCCGAGGACTAGCGGGATCCTCCTACAATGAGCAGTTCTTC. This rearrangement joins TRBV4-2 to TRBJ2-1; 12 nucleotides agree with TRBD2. The CDR3 loop spans 17 amino acids. Unmatched junction bases numbered 4, after V lost 4 bases and J lost 0 bases. Germline V CDR1 and CDR2: LGHNA, YNFKEQ.